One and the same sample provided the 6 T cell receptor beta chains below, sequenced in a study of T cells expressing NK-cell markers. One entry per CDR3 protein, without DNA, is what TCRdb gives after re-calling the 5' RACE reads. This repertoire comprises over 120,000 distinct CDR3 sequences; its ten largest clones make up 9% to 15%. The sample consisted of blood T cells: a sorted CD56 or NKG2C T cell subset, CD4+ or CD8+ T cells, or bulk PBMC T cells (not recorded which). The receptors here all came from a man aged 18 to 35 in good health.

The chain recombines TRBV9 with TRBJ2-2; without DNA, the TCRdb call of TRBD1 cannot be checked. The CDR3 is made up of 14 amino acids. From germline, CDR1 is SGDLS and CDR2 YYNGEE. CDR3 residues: CASSAPSGTGELFF. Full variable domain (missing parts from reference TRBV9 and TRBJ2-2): DSGVTQTPKHLITATGQRVTLRCSPRSGDLSVYWYQQSLDQGLQFLIQYYNGEERAKGNILERFSAQQFPDLHSELNLSSLELGDSALYFCASSAPSGTGELFFGEGSRLTVL.

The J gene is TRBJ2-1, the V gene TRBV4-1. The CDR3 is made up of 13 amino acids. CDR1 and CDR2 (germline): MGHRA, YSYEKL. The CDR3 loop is CASSQDLGAEQFF.

CDR3 sequence: CASSPIGTEAFF. The rearrangement links TRBV12-3 or TRBV12-4 to TRBJ1-1. The CDR3 has 12 amino acids.

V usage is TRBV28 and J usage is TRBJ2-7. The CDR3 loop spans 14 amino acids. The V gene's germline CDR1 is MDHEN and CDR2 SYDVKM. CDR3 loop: CASSLRLSFYEQYF.

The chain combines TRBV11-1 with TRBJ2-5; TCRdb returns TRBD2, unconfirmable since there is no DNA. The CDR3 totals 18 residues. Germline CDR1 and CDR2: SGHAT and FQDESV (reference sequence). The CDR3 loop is CASSLWGRAGGEEETQYF.

The CDR3 sequence is CASSLGVRLTGELFF. The chain couples TRBV5-6 to TRBJ2-2; TCRdb designates TRBD1, a call that cannot be tested without DNA. The CDR3 totals 15 residues. Germline CDR1 reads SGHDT; CDR2 reads YYEEEE.